The sequence of this TCR beta chain was determined in a study of T cell clonotyping in hematopoietic cell transplantation. Study-level results: Few recipient clonotypes overlapped donors; over 97% were de novo at given depth. Cells were unsorted, so CD4 and CD8 contributions were not separated. Broader posttransplant TCR repertoire diversity was predicted by graft donor and pretransplant recipient Inverse Simpson Index values. Recipient TCR diversity dropped after transplant; expanded clonotypes rose from day 30 to 180.

The protocol was immunoSEQ multiplex PCR, while the TCRdb copy is restricted to in-frame clones and leaves out a portion. Here the sample spans almost 20,000 clones, 65% to 80% being singletons. The CDR3 consists of 15 residues. Germline-derived CDR1 and CDR2 are SGHDT and YYEEEE. V was clipped by 2 bases and J by 10 bases, with 16 bases between them. In this sample, this clone turned up a few times. No antigen is known for it. The source of this sequence is a man aged 60-69 years in good health. Some clones in this sample may be carry-over from other donors' samples. The chain is built from TRBV5-6 and TRBJ1-6; perhaps TRBD1 as D (5 bases). Input material: peripheral blood mononuclear cells. This CDR3 reads CASSFWGRPVSPLHF. CDR3 bases: TGTGCCAGCAGCTTTTGGGGACGCCCGGTCTCACCCCTCCACTTT.